These T cell receptor beta chains were read from a single sample in a study of blood T cell repertoires in COVID-19. The assay was immunoSEQ multiplex PCR, and TCRdb's table has in-frame clones only and misses some. The data contain 250,000 to 300,000 clones, nearly 90% of them seen just once; the ten biggest clones take up 1.9%. The material sequenced was PBMCs or T cells enriched from blood (not recorded which). All receptors come from an older woman who had recovered from COVID-19. The CDR3 runs from the conserved cysteine through the conserved F or W. A D gene is named only where the DNA matches it firmly. Expanded clones are given a class, and other clones once, few, many or no size at all.

len,j_gene,d_gene,v_gene,abundance,CDR3aa,CDR3nt
16,TRBJ1-5,TRBD1,TRBV2,NA,CASSPQGDRNNQPQHF,TGTGCCAGCAGCCCTCAGGGGGATAGAAACAATCAGCCCCAGCATTTT
13,TRBJ1-2,TRBD1,TRBV28,NA,CASSVDRGNGYTF,TGTGCCAGCAGTGTGGACAGGGGGAATGGCTACACCTTC
14,TRBJ2-3,TRBD2,TRBV19,NA,CASSSSGGTDTQYF,TGTGCCAGTAGTTCTAGCGGGGGCACAGATACGCAGTATTTT
14,TRBJ2-3,TRBD1,TRBV25-1,NA,CASASGQGSDTQYF,TGTGCCAGCGCTTCGGGACAGGGGTCAGATACGCAGTATTTT
15,TRBJ2-7,TRBD1,TRBV5-1,NA,CASSPGGQGFREQYF,TGCGCCAGCAGCCCAGGTGGACAGGGATTTAGGGAGCAGTACTTC
15,TRBJ1-4,TRBD1,TRBV28,NA,CASSSQGAEDEKLFF,TGTGCCAGCAGTTCCCAGGGGGCCGAGGATGAAAAACTGTTTTTT
15,TRBJ1-4,NA,TRBV9,NA,CASSVQGATNEKLFF,TGTGCCAGCAGCGTACAGGGCGCAACTAATGAAAAACTGTTTTTT
15,TRBJ2-7,TRBD2,TRBV2,NA,CASRRLSSGSYEQYF,TGTGCCAGCAGACGTTTGAGTAGCGGGTCCTACGAGCAGTACTTC
14,TRBJ2-3,NA,TRBV9,NA,CASSVEGITDTQYF,TGTGCCAGCAGCGTAGAGGGGATCACAGATACGCAGTATTTT
16,TRBJ2-5,TRBD2,TRBV5-4,NA,CASSRGGTSSQETQYF,TGTGCCAGCAGCCGGGGGGGGACTAGCAGTCAAGAGACCCAGTACTTC
15,TRBJ1-1,TRBD1,TRBV28,NA,CASTDSGQLNTEAFF,TGTGCCAGCACCGATTCGGGACAGCTAAACACTGAAGCTTTCTTT
15,TRBJ1-1,TRBD1,TRBV11-2,NA,CASSLTLQGSTEAFF,TGTGCCAGCAGCCTAACCCTACAGGGGAGCACTGAAGCTTTCTTT
13,TRBJ2-1,TRBD2,TRBV2,NA,CATGTSGSNEQFF,TGTGCCACCGGGACTAGCGGGTCCAATGAGCAGTTCTTC
19,TRBJ2-1,TRBD2,TRBV19,NA,CASSIDRLAGGRSYNEQFF,TGTGCCAGTAGTATAGATCGGCTAGCGGGAGGTCGCTCCTACAATGAGCAGTTCTTC
15,TRBJ1-2,TRBD1,TRBV27,NA,CASKEGTGKFYGYTF,TGTGCCAGCAAAGAAGGGACAGGGAAATTCTATGGCTACACCTTC
16,TRBJ2-3,TRBD2,TRBV28,NA,CASSEWTSGRSDTQYF,TGTGCCAGCAGTGAGTGGACTAGCGGGAGGTCAGATACGCAGTATTTT
16,TRBJ1-1,TRBD1,TRBV5-1,NA,CASSLDRGQGVTEAFF,TGCGCCAGCAGCTTGGACAGGGGGCAGGGTGTCACTGAAGCTTTCTTT
15,TRBJ1-5,NA,TRBV7-8,NA,CASSSLPSENQPQHF,TGTGCCAGCAGCTCGTTACCGAGCGAGAATCAGCCCCAGCATTTT
12,TRBJ2-7,NA,TRBV28,NA,CASSRVPYEQYF,TGTGCCAGCAGCCGGGTCCCCTACGAGCAGTACTTC
16,TRBJ1-6,NA,TRBV19,NA,CASSTRSGTSDSPLHF,TGTGCCAGTAGTACCCGTTCCGGGACAAGCGATTCACCCCTCCACTTT
15,TRBJ1-1,NA,TRBV21-1,NA,CARTSWCKFRTEAFF,TGTGCCAGAACCAGTTGGTGTAAGTTTCGCACTGAAGCTTTCTTT
14,TRBJ1-4,TRBD1,TRBV5-1,once,CASSLQTGNEKLFF,TGCGCCAGCAGCTTACAGACAGGGAATGAAAAACTGTTTTTT
16,TRBJ2-3,NA,TRBV3-1/TRBV3-2,NA,CASSPPRVSSTDTQYF,TGTGCCAGCAGCCCACCTCGAGTTTCGAGCACAGATACGCAGTATTTT
15,TRBJ2-1,NA,TRBV7-3,NA,CASSPTSFGYNEQFF,TGTGCCAGCAGTCCAACTAGTTTCGGGTACAATGAGCAGTTCTTC
12,TRBJ2-7,TRBD1,TRBV11-2,NA,CASSRTGSEQYF,TGTGCCAGCAGCCGGACAGGGAGCGAGCAGTACTTC
15,TRBJ1-6,NA,TRBV2,once,CASSERARGNSPLHF,TGTGCCAGCAGTGAACGCGCGCGGGGAAATTCACCCCTCCACTTT
15,TRBJ1-5,NA,TRBV7-2,NA,CASTERAGVGQPQHF,TGTGCCAGCACCGAACGGGCAGGGGTGGGTCAGCCCCAGCATTTT
13,TRBJ2-3,NA,TRBV12-3/TRBV12-4,NA,CASSFWGLNTQYF,TGTGCCAGCAGTTTCTGGGGCCTAAATACGCAGTATTTT
13,TRBJ2-3,NA,TRBV2,NA,CASRWTSTDTQYF,TGTGCCAGCAGGTGGACTAGCACAGATACGCAGTATTTT
15,TRBJ2-3,TRBD2,TRBV4-1,few,CASSRTSGGSDTQYF,TGCGCCAGCAGCCGGACTAGCGGGGGTTCGGATACGCAGTATTTT
14,TRBJ2-1,TRBD1,TRBV30,NA,CAWSEAGTGDEQFF,TGTGCCTGGAGTGAGGCTGGGACAGGGGATGAGCAGTTCTTC
14,TRBJ1-1,NA,TRBV28,NA,CASSLQGRYTEAFF,TGTGCCAGCAGTTTGCAAGGGAGGTACACTGAAGCTTTCTTT
13,TRBJ2-3,NA,TRBV19,NA,CASRLGITDTQYF,TGTGCCAGCCGACTAGGTATCACAGATACGCAGTATTTT
17,TRBJ2-5,TRBD2,TRBV24-1,NA,CATSVPGLAGPGETQYF,TGTGCCACCAGTGTTCCGGGACTAGCGGGCCCGGGAGAGACCCAGTACTTC
16,TRBJ2-1,TRBD2,TRBV7-7,NA,CASSRTSGTSYNEQFF,TGTGCTAGCAGCAGGACTAGCGGGACCTCCTACAATGAGCAGTTCTTC
18,TRBJ2-3,NA,TRBV5-1,once,CASRAGVDSGRPTDTQYF,TGCGCCAGCAGAGCAGGGGTAGATAGCGGGCGTCCCACAGATACGCAGTATTTT
19,TRBJ2-6,TRBD1,TRBV3-1/TRBV3-2,NA,CASSQVGGQGPSGANVLTF,TGTGCCAGCAGCCAAGTCGGAGGACAGGGCCCCTCTGGGGCCAACGTCCTGACTTTC
13,TRBJ1-5,NA,TRBV18,NA,CASSPQGGQPQHF,TGTGCCAGCTCACCGCAGGGCGGTCAGCCCCAGCATTTT
15,TRBJ2-1,TRBD1,TRBV3-1/TRBV3-2,NA,CASSRRQGAYNEQFF,TGTGCCAGCAGCCGGCGACAGGGGGCCTACAATGAGCAGTTCTTC
14,TRBJ2-1,NA,TRBV7-9,NA,CASSRDAVANEQFF,TGTGCCAGCAGCCGAGATGCGGTAGCCAATGAGCAGTTCTTC
19,TRBJ2-1,TRBD2,TRBV5-4,NA,CASSLGASGGRISYNEQFF,TGTGCCAGCAGCTTGGGAGCTAGCGGGGGGCGAATATCCTACAATGAGCAGTTCTTC
14,TRBJ2-5,NA,TRBV9,NA,CASSETLVRETQYF,TGTGCCAGCAGCGAAACACTAGTGAGGGAGACCCAGTACTTC